The 21 T cell receptor beta chains listed next were all sequenced from one sample in a study of PD-L1 blockade in urothelial cancer (dated by TCRdb to 2016 to 2017). Taken with the paper, the label for time point translates to: pretreatment peripheral blood. Libraries were constructed by the immunoSEQ multiplex PCR assay. The table comes from immuneACCESS by way of TCRdb, which keeps in-frame sequences with V and J called. Part of the clones is missing from these tables; in studies checked, under half for an unresolved V gene and the rest for unknown reasons. This sample is represented by 70,000 to 100,000 clones; 65% to 85% of them were singletons. In total, the top ten clones hold 2% to 2.5% of the sample. The source material was PBMCs, sampled around atezolizumab (anti-PD-L1) treatment. These TCRs come from a man between 60 and 75 years old with urothelial cancer.

As concerns this clone: This CDR3 is also generated by other DNA sequences in the sample. The J gene is TRBJ1-2, the V gene TRBV6-6; 8 bases fit TRBD1. The CDR3 has 16 residues. The V segment lost 0 bases and the J segment 4 bases; nucleotides outside the gene matches: 7. Germline loops: CDR1 MNHNY, CDR2 SVGAGI (reference sequence). This CDR3 reads CASSYSGDRGVYGYTF. CDR3 coding DNA: TGTGCCAGCAGTTACTCCGGCGACAGGGGCGTCTATGGCTACACCTTC.

The chain couples TRBV28 to TRBJ2-1; possible D gene TRBD1, 5 bases. The CDR3 sequence is 15 residues long. The V end was cut by 4 bases, the J end by 2 bases, with 12 bases between. Germline CDR1 and CDR2: MDHEN and SYDVKM. CDR3: CASSSSTVPYNEQFF. The CDR3 DNA reads TGTGCCAGCAGTTCCTCGACAGTCCCCTACAATGAGCAGTTCTTC.

CDR3: CASSVDIRVSYNEQFF. The CDR3, as DNA: TGTGCCAGCAGCGTAGACATCAGGGTCTCCTACAATGAGCAGTTCTTC. The chain recombines TRBV9 with TRBJ2-1; D might be TRBD1 (5 bases). CDR1 is SGDLS, CDR2 YYNGEE, per germline. Trimming removed 0 bases from V and 0 bases from J, with 10 bases in between. This CDR3 spans 16 amino acids.

The V and J genes are TRBV6-5 and TRBJ1-1; perhaps TRBD1 as D (6 bases). The CDR3 covers 15 residues. The germline V gene encodes CDR1 MNHEY and CDR2 SVGAGI. Trimming shortened V by 4 bases and J by 1 base, and 13 bases separated the two germline ends. This CDR3 is CASSSSDRRNTEAFF. For the CDR3, the DNA is TGTGCCAGCAGTTCCTCGGACAGAAGGAACACTGAAGCTTTCTTT.

This clone was detected once. The J gene is TRBJ2-1, the V gene TRBV18; TRBD2 aligns across 14 bases. Germline CDR1 is KGHSH and CDR2 is LQKENI. Trimming took 2 bases from V and 9 from J; bases not matched to a gene: 15. This CDR3 contains 19 residues. CDR3 nucleotide sequence: TGTGCCAGCTCACCAGTATCGACTAGCGGGAGGGCCATTTCTAGTGAGCAGTTCTTC. Protein product: CASSPVSTSGRAISSEQFF.

The chain carries TRBV7-2 and TRBJ2-1, with 10 bases fitting TRBD2. The CDR3 has 15 residues. Germline V gene sequence: CDR1 SGHTA, CDR2 FQGNSA. With V trimmed by 6 bases and J by 10 bases, 12 bases remained unmatched. CDR3 residues: CASSLTPSGSFEQFF. DNA of the CDR3: TGTGCCAGCAGTCTGACCCCTAGCGGGAGTTTCGAGCAGTTCTTC.

This clone has only a few counts. The V call is TRBV28, the J call TRBJ2-7, with TRBD1 identical over 9 bases. The ends lost 6 bases at V and 4 bases at J; junction bases unmatched: 10. There are 15 residues in the CDR3. The germline V gene has CDR1 MDHEN and CDR2 SYDVKM. DNA for the CDR3: TGTGCCAGCAGGGGTCCCGGGACAGGGCGTTACGAGCAGTACTTC. Amino acids: CASRGPGTGRYEQYF.

The V and J genes are TRBV9 and TRBJ2-7, with 9 bases fitting TRBD1. Trimming cost V 2 bases and J 0 bases; bases outside gene matches: 3. Germline lookup yields CDR1 SGDLS and CDR2 YYNGEE. CDR3 size: 15 residues. The chain's CDR3 is CASSVGQGRSYEQYF. The CDR3 coding sequence is TGTGCCAGCAGCGTCGGACAGGGGCGCTCCTACGAGCAGTACTTC.

The chain combines TRBV7-9 with TRBJ1-2, with D possibly being TRBD1 (5 bases). The CDR3 is 11 amino acids. In germline, CDR1 is SEHNR, CDR2 FQNEAQ (reference sequence). Trimming left V 5 bases short and J 7 bases short, with 8 bases between. The CDR3 nucleotides are TGTGCCAGCAGCAGGGGTCGTGGCTACACCTTC. It is translated as CASSRGRGYTF.

The chain combines TRBV21-1 with TRBJ2-1; the table names TRBD1, a call not compared with the DNA. TRBV21-1 is listed as a pseudogene. This CDR3 region has 16 residues. The CDR3 nucleotides read TGTGCCAGCAGCCAGGGACAGCGGATTTCCTACAATGAGCAGTTCTTC. As protein: CASSQGQRISYNEQFF.

The chain recombines TRBV7-9 with TRBJ2-3; 7 bases map to TRBD2. CDR3 length: 17 amino acids. Germline V gives CDR1 SEHNR, CDR2 FQNEAQ (reference sequence). Unmatched junction bases numbered 11, after V lost 5 bases and J lost 0 bases. The CDR3 DNA follows: TGTGCCAGCAGCGACACTAGCGACGGTATGAGCACAGATACGCAGTATTTT. It codes for CASSDTSDGMSTDTQYF. Complete variable domain (other parts from reference TRBV7-9 and TRBJ2-3): DTGVSQNPRHKITKRGQNVTFRCDPISEHNRLYWYRQTLGQGPEFLTYFQNEAQLEKSRLLSDRFSAERPKGSFSTLEIQRTEQGDSAMYLCASSDTSDGMSTDTQYFGPGTRLTVL.

This clone appeared once. The chain joins TRBV19 to TRBJ2-6, with D uncertain. Germline assignment: CDR1 LNHDA and CDR2 SQIVND (reference sequence). The CDR3 is 15 amino acids. V was trimmed by 3 bases and J by 4 bases, leaving 10 bases between them. The CDR3 is CASSMVWPGANVLTF. The CDR3, as DNA: TGTGCCAGTAGTATGGTTTGGCCCGGGGCCAACGTCCTGACTTTC. Filled out from reference TRBV19 and TRBJ2-6, the complete variable domain reads DGGITQSPKYLFRKEGQNVTLSCEQNLNHDAMYWYRQDPGQGLRLIYYSQIVNDFQKGDIAEGYSVSREKKESFPLTVTSAQKNPTAFYLCASSMVWPGANVLTFGAGSRLTVL.

The chain recombines TRBV4-1 with TRBJ2-7, with a possible D match to TRBD2 (6 bases). Per the germline V gene, CDR1 is MGHRA and CDR2 is YSYEKL. V lost 5 bases, J lost 6 bases, and 8 bases lay in between. This CDR3 has 11 residues. The CDR3 DNA reads as TGCGCCAGCAGCGGCGGGGCCGAGCAGTACTTC. It encodes CASSGGAEQYF.

This sequence joins TRBV5-1 and TRBJ2-5, with TRBD1 identical over 7 bases. This CDR3 contains 14 residues. J gave up 1 base and V 4 bases, and 4 bases lay outside the gene matches. Germline lookup yields CDR1 SGHRS and CDR2 YFSETQ. Here the CDR3 reads CASSQGQAQETQYF. CDR3 bases: TGCGCCAGCAGCCAAGGACAGGCCCAAGAGACCCAGTACTTC.

The genes are TRBV9 and TRBJ2-5; no definite D call. V gave up 3 bases and J gave up 4 bases, with 7 bases separating them. CDR1 and CDR2 (germline): SGDLS, YYNGEE. This CDR3 region has 12 residues. The DNA of the CDR3 is TGTGCCAGCAGCGGGAGTGGAGAGACCCAGTACTTC. Translated: CASSGSGETQYF. Looking up the rest from reference TRBV9 and TRBJ2-5 gives the full variable domain: DSGVTQTPKHLITATGQRVTLRCSPRSGDLSVYWYQQSLDQGLQFLIQYYNGEERAKGNILERFSAQQFPDLHSELNLSSLELGDSALYFCASSGSGETQYFGPGTRLLVL.

This clone was seen only once. The genes are TRBV5-6 and TRBJ1-4, with unresolved D. The CDR3 extends over 15 amino acids. In germline, CDR1 is SGHDT, CDR2 YYEEEE. Trimming pared 1 base from V and 0 bases from J, leaving 7 bases between. Written as DNA, the CDR3 is TGTGCCAGCAGCTTGCTCGCAGCAACTAATGAAAAACTGTTTTTT. It yields the protein CASSLLAATNEKLFF.

This clone showed up just once. V gene TRBV6-1 combines with J gene TRBJ2-1; TRBD1 is a possible D gene (5 bases). CDR3 length: 16 amino acids. Trimming left V 2 bases short and J 3 bases short, with 14 bases between. Germline V lookup: CDR1 MNHNS, CDR2 SASEGT. The CDR3: CASSESLKGYYNEQFF. CDR3 coding DNA: TGTGCCAGCAGTGAATCCCTCAAGGGGTACTACAATGAGCAGTTCTTC.

V usage is TRBV21-1 and J usage is TRBJ2-5; TRBD2, the table's D call, was not compared with the DNA. TRBV21-1 corresponds to a pseudogene. The CDR3 runs 15 residues. Here the CDR3 reads CASSPFGGGRETQYF. The CDR3 nucleotides read TGTGCCAGCAGCCCTTTTGGTGGGGGGAGAGAGACCCAGTACTTC.

The DNA of the CDR3 is TGTGCCAGCAGTGAAAGCTTTGCAGGGACTGGAAACACCATATATTTT. Protein product: CASSESFAGTGNTIYF. The gene calls are TRBV6-1 and TRBJ1-3; maybe TRBD1 (5 bases). With 2 bases removed from V and 2 bases from J, the gap between germline ends came to 13 bases. In germline, CDR1 is MNHNS, CDR2 SASEGT. The CDR3 covers 16 residues.

The rearrangement links TRBV5-6 to TRBJ1-2; TRBD1 matches 8 bases. Unmatched junction bases numbered 16, after V lost 4 bases and J lost 8 bases. This CDR3 is built from 16 residues. Germline CDR1 SGHDT, CDR2 YYEEEE. The CDR3 is CASSTYNGQGARGYTF. The CDR3 DNA follows: TGTGCCAGCAGCACTTATAACGGGCAGGGGGCTCGGGGCTACACCTTC.

V is TRBV5-1 and J is TRBJ2-4; 7 positions agree with TRBD1. This CDR3 comprises 18 residues. Germline V lookup: CDR1 SGHRS, CDR2 YFSETQ. Losses at the gene ends were 4 bases for V and 0 bases for J; bases not matched to a gene: 13. In DNA, the CDR3 is TGCGCCAGCAGCCGGGACAGCCAAAACTTTGGAGCCAAAAACATTCAGTACTTC. Its translation is CASSRDSQNFGAKNIQYF.